Sequencing of this T cell receptor (beta chain) was carried out in a study of blood T cells in healthy people across ages. Study results and limitations: Among long-lived donors, naive CD4+ cells were more numerous and diversity higher than in aged donors.

On this clonotype: Its target is not known.

Sample-barcoded 5' priming and a J-beta primer mix drove a second PCR of roughly 6 to 12 cycles. From the 5' RACE reads, TCRdb called clonotypes with MiXCR, one entry per CDR3 protein. The data show 800,000 or so distinct CDR3 sequences, 55% to 65% seen once. This CDR3 has 11 amino acids. Sequencing was performed on blood. The source is a man aged 25-40 years in good health. The chain uses TRBV12-3 or TRBV12-4 and TRBJ2-6; D not resolved. The CDR3 loop is CASAGANVLTF. The CDR3 DNA reads TGTGCAAGCGCTGGGGCCAACGTCCTGACTTTC.